The next 27 T cell receptor beta chains were all read from a single sample in a study of CD8 T cells in Susac syndrome. Random hexamers primed reverse transcription of about 0.5 to 1 ug RNA. Via MiXCR, TCRdb re-called the immunoSEQ multiplex PCR reads, giving one row per CDR3 protein. Seen here are about 90,000 distinct CDR3 sequences, 95% to 96% observed once, and the top ten hold approximately 0.57%. Sequencing was performed on CD8+ T cells from PBMCs. Source of these receptors: a human donor with Susac syndrome.

The chain employs TRBV20-1 and TRBJ1-1; unclear D gene. The CDR3 totals 13 residues. The germline V gene encodes CDR1 DFQATT and CDR2 SNEGSKA (reference sequence). The V and J ends lost 2 bases and 0 bases respectively, with 7 bases between them. In DNA form, the CDR3 reads TGCAGTGCTAGAACAGCCCTGAACACTGAAGCTTTCTTT. Its translation is CSARTALNTEAFF.

The V call is TRBV27, the J call TRBJ1-6; 8 nucleotides match TRBD1. The CDR3 has 19 amino acids. V lost 5 bases and J lost 0; bases outside the gene matches: 12. From germline, CDR1 is MNHEY and CDR2 SMNVEV (reference sequence). The CDR3 loop is CASSPYNPTGGSYNSPLHF. DNA for the CDR3: TGTGCCAGCAGTCCCTACAACCCAACAGGGGGCTCCTATAATTCACCCCTCCACTTT.

This chain uses TRBV15 with TRBJ1-2; 12 nucleotides agree with TRBD1. This CDR3 has 17 residues. V trimming: 0 bases; J trimming: 8 bases; junction bases outside the gene matches: 10. CDR1 and CDR2 from the germline V gene are LNHNV and YYDKDF (reference sequence). CDR3 region: CATSRDGPGQGAEGYTF. The CDR3 coding sequence is TGTGCCACCAGCAGAGATGGGCCGGGACAGGGGGCAGAAGGCTACACCTTC.

The chain combines TRBV20-1 with TRBJ2-1; D uncertain. Germline V gene data show CDR1 as DFQATT and CDR2 as SNEGSKA (reference sequence). This CDR3 spans 14 amino acids. V was pared by 5 bases and J by 7 bases, with 18 bases between. The chain's CDR3 is CSADDTSSSNEQFF. DNA of the CDR3: TGCAGTGCTGATGACACGAGCAGCTCAAATGAGCAGTTCTTC.

This chain uses TRBV25-1 with TRBJ1-1; D remains unclear. Trimming removed 11 bases from V and 1 base from J, with 17 bases in between. CDR3 length: 14 amino acids. Germline CDR1 is MGHDK and CDR2 is SYGVNS. This chain's CDR3 is CASRSVEGNTEAFF. The CDR3 nucleotides read TGTGCCTCCAGAAGTGTGGAAGGGAACACTGAAGCTTTCTTT.

The genes are TRBV6-5 and TRBJ2-5; 8 nucleotides line up with TRBD2. Looked up from germline, CDR1 is MNHEY and CDR2 is SVGAGI. J gave up 4 bases and V 8 bases, and 9 bases lay outside the gene matches. CDR3 length: 14 amino acids. In DNA, the CDR3 is TGTGCCAGCGCCACCGGGGGGGCGAGAGAGACCCAGTACTTC. Translated, it gives CASATGGARETQYF.

CDR3: CASSIVRNEQFF. Here the CDR3 DNA reads TGTGCCAGCAGCATAGTCAGAAATGAGCAGTTCTTC. The chain links TRBV13 to TRBJ2-1; D is unclear. Germline CDR1 is PRHDT and CDR2 is FYEKMQ (reference sequence). The CDR3 is 12 residues long. Trimming left V 5 bases short and J 7 bases short, with 9 bases between.

The chain's CDR3 is CSARGYRTGLAGTYEQYF. As DNA, the CDR3 is TGCAGTGCTAGAGGGTACAGGACAGGGCTAGCGGGTACCTACGAGCAGTACTTC. The chain joins TRBV20-1 to TRBJ2-7; D tentatively fits TRBD1 or TRBD2 (8 bases each). There are 18 residues in the CDR3. Germline V lookup: CDR1 DFQATT, CDR2 SNEGSKA (reference sequence). V shed 1 base and J shed 2 bases, with 24 bases lying between them.

The chain is built from TRBV9 and TRBJ2-1; 11 bases agree with TRBD2. CDR3 size: 15 residues. With 1 base clipped from V and 7 bases from J, the junction kept 4 bases outside the gene matches. Germline CDR1 reads SGDLS; CDR2 reads YYNGEE. In nucleotides, the CDR3 is TGTGCCAGCAGCGTAATAGCGGGGGGGATAAATGAGCAGTTCTTC. Translation gives CASSVIAGGINEQFF.

The gene calls are TRBV27 and TRBJ2-7; maybe TRBD2 (5 bases). Trimming left V 5 bases short and J 0 bases short, with 8 bases between. The germline gives CDR1 MNHEY, CDR2 SMNVEV (reference sequence). The CDR3 is 13 amino acids. The CDR3 DNA follows: TGTGCCAGCAGTCCCGGGAACTCCTACGAGCAGTACTTC. Translating gives CASSPGNSYEQYF.

This sequence joins TRBV14 and TRBJ2-7; D is unresolved. The CDR3 is 13 residues long. V gave up 1 base and J gave up 2 bases, with 6 bases separating them. Germline assignment: CDR1 SGHDN and CDR2 FVKESK. Written as DNA, the CDR3 is TGTGCCAGCAGCCAAGTGTCCCCCTACGAGCAGTACTTC. It codes for CASSQVSPYEQYF.

This chain joins TRBV7-8 and TRBJ2-5; TRBD1 matches 9 bases. Germline CDR1 SGHVS, CDR2 FQNEAQ. With V trimmed by 1 base and J by 2 bases, 2 bases remained unmatched. The CDR3 is made up of 15 amino acids. As DNA, the CDR3 is TGTGCCAGCAGCTTAGGTGGGACAGGGCAAGAGACCCAGTACTTC. Translation gives CASSLGGTGQETQYF.

This chain connects TRBV30 to TRBJ2-7; 9 bases line up with TRBD1. Germline-derived CDR1 and CDR2 are GTSNPN and SVGIG (reference sequence). The V gene end was trimmed by 5 bases and the J gene end by 4 bases; junction bases not matched to a gene: 6. CDR3 length equals 13 residues. CDR3 coding DNA: TGTGCCTGGGGAACAGGGGGCGCGTACGAGCAGTACTTC. As protein: CAWGTGGAYEQYF.

J is TRBJ2-2 and V is TRBV2; D uncertain. CDR3 length: 15 amino acids. Germline V gene sequence: CDR1 SNHLY, CDR2 FYNNEI. Trimming removed 6 bases at V and 1 base at J, with 12 bases between. Written as DNA, the CDR3 is TGTGCCAGCAGGGACCCGCTTCAGAACACCGGGGAGCTGTTTTTT. This encodes CASRDPLQNTGELFF.

This chain links TRBV7-2 with TRBJ1-2, with D hard to call. V was cut by 7 bases and J by 4 bases, with 13 bases left in between. This CDR3 comprises 13 residues. In germline, CDR1 is SGHTA, CDR2 FQGNSA. The CDR3 spells CASTEGGPYGYTF. The CDR3 DNA is TGTGCCAGCACCGAGGGCGGACCCTATGGCTACACCTTC.

This clonotype is a singleton in its sample. This CDR3 is CASSPGTGANQPQHF. CDR3 DNA: TGTGCCAGCTCACCCGGGACAGGGGCCAATCAGCCCCAGCATTTT. The J gene is TRBJ1-5, the V gene TRBV18; 10 bases line up with TRBD1. V lost 3 bases to trimming and J lost 3 bases; unmatched junction nucleotides: 2. The CDR3 consists of 15 residues. Germline CDR1 and CDR2: KGHSH and LQKENI.

The CDR3 reads CASSISRQQYF. CDR3 coding DNA: TGCGCCAGCTCCATAAGCCGGCAGCAGTACTTC. The genes are TRBV10-2 and TRBJ2-7, with unresolved D. The CDR3 is 11 residues long. V was shortened by 8 bases and J by 8 bases, with 13 bases between the two germline ends. CDR1 and CDR2 from the germline V gene are WSHSY and SAAADI.

The J gene is TRBJ1-2, the V gene TRBV4-3; no reliable D call. Germline V lookup: CDR1 LGHNA, CDR2 YSLEER. The CDR3 has 15 amino acids. The ends were cut back, 0 bases at V and 4 bases at J, with 12 bases in the middle. The chain's CDR3 is CASSQEVLYPYGYTF. CDR3 nucleotide sequence: TGCGCCAGCAGCCAAGAAGTCCTCTATCCCTATGGCTACACCTTC.

The genes are TRBV6-5 and TRBJ2-5; TRBD1 aligns across 8 bases. The V gene's germline CDR1 is MNHEY and CDR2 SVGAGI. CDR3 length equals 16 residues. The ends lost 3 bases at V and 4 bases at J; junction bases unmatched: 10. CDR3 sequence reads: CASSYQGAFVVETQYF. CDR3 in DNA: TGTGCCAGCAGTTATCAGGGGGCTTTTGTAGTAGAGACCCAGTACTTC.

This chain joins TRBV10-3 and TRBJ1-2, with 7 bases lining up with TRBD1. Germline V gene lookup returns CDR1 ENHRY and CDR2 SYGVKD. With 11 bases clipped from V and 6 bases from J, the junction kept 6 bases outside the gene matches. The length of the CDR3 is 11 residues. CDR3 in DNA: TGTGCCTCAGGGGGGCTAGATGGCTACACCTTC. Its translation: CASGGLDGYTF.

The chain employs TRBV15 and TRBJ1-1; D perhaps matches TRBD1 (6 bases). The germline CDR1 and CDR2 sequences are LNHNV and YYDKDF (reference sequence). The CDR3 runs 13 residues. The V and J ends lost 4 bases and 3 bases respectively, with 9 bases between them. The CDR3 sequence is CATSTDRYTEAFF. DNA for the CDR3: TGTGCCACCAGCACGGACAGATACACTGAAGCTTTCTTT.

The V gene is TRBV30, the J gene TRBJ2-5, with no clear D. V shed 0 bases and J shed 4 bases, with 6 bases lying between them. The CDR3 covers 12 residues. CDR1 is GTSNPN, CDR2 SVGIG, per germline (reference sequence). CDR3 amino acids: CAWSVDRETQYF. The CDR3 DNA follows: TGTGCCTGGAGTGTGGACCGAGAGACCCAGTACTTC.

The V and J genes are TRBV28 and TRBJ1-2, with TRBD1 identical over 7 bases. The V segment lost 6 bases and the J segment 4 bases; nucleotides outside the gene matches: 5. Germline assignment: CDR1 MDHEN and CDR2 SYDVKM. This CDR3 spans 13 amino acids. CDR3 sequence: CASRSTGTYGYTF. DNA of the CDR3: TGTGCCAGCAGGTCGACAGGGACCTATGGCTACACCTTC.

The rearrangement links TRBV7-9 to TRBJ1-1; a possible D gene is TRBD1 (6 bases). V lost 5 bases, J lost 3 bases, and 13 bases lay in between. The CDR3 is 14 residues long. Looked up from germline, CDR1 is SEHNR and CDR2 is FQNEAQ (reference sequence). The CDR3 bases are TGTGCCAGCAGCCGGGTGGGGGCAGACACTGAAGCTTTCTTT. This codes for CASSRVGADTEAFF.

This clonotype was picked up one time. V gene TRBV30 combines with J gene TRBJ2-5; TRBD2 matches at 7 bases. Germline trimming cut 2 bases from V and 2 bases from J; bases unmatched to any gene: 8. CDR3 length: 15 residues. In germline, CDR1 is GTSNPN, CDR2 SVGIG (reference sequence). The CDR3 spells CAWSPLGGEQETQYF. The CDR3 DNA follows: TGTGCCTGGAGTCCCCTGGGGGGGGAACAAGAGACCCAGTACTTC.

V gene TRBV20-1 combines with J gene TRBJ1-1, with D uncertain. The germline V gene has CDR1 DFQATT and CDR2 SNEGSKA (reference sequence). There are 14 residues in the CDR3. V was cut by 6 bases and J by 0 bases, with 14 bases left in between. This chain's CDR3 is CSAPPRGVNTEAFF. CDR3 in DNA: TGCAGTGCACCACCCCGGGGAGTGAACACTGAAGCTTTCTTT.

The CDR3 DNA reads TGTGCCAGCAGGCCGGACAGGGGACAAAACATTCAGTACTTC. Its protein product is CASRPDRGQNIQYF. The J gene is TRBJ2-4, the V gene TRBV27, with 9 bases aligning to TRBD1. The V and J ends lost 6 bases and 5 bases, in that order; junction bases with no gene match: 5. The V gene's germline CDR1 is MNHEY and CDR2 SMNVEV (reference sequence). This CDR3 contains 14 residues.